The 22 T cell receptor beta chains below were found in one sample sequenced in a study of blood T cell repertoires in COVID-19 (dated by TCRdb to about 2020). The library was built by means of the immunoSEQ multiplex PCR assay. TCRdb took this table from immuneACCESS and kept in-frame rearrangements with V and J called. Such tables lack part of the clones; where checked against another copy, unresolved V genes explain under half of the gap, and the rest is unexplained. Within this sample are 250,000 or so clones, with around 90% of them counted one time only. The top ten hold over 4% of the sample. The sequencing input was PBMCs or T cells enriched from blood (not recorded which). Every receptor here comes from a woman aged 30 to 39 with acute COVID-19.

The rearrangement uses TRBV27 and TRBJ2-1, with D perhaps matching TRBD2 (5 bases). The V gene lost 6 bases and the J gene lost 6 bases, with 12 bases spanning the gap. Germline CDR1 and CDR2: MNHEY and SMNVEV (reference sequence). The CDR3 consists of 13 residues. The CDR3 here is CASSQSGFNEQFF. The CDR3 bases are TGTGCCAGCAGCCAATCGGGGTTCAATGAGCAGTTCTTC.

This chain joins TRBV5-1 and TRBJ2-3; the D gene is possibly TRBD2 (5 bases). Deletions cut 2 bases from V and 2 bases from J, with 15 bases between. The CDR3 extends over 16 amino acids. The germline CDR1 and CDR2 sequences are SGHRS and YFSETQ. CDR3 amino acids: CASSLQDYTHTDTQYF. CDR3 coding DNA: TGCGCCAGCAGCTTACAAGACTACACCCACACAGATACGCAGTATTTT. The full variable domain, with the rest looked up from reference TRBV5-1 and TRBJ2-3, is KAGVTQTPRYLIKTRGQQVTLSCSPISGHRSVSWYQQTPGQGLQFLFEYFSETQRNKGNFPGRFSGRQFSNSRSEMNVSTLELGDSALYLCASSLQDYTHTDTQYFGPGTRLTVL.

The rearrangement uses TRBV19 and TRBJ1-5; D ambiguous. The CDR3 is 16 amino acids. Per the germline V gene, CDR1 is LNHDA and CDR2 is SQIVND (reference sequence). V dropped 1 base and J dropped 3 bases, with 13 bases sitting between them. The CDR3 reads CASSIGGGPPNQPQHF. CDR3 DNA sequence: TGTGCCAGTAGTATAGGGGGAGGGCCCCCCAATCAGCCCCAGCATTTT.

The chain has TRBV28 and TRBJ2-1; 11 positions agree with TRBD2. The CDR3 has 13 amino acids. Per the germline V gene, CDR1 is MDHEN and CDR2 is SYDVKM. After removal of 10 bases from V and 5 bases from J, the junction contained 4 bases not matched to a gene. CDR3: CATPGLADNEQFF. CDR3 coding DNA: TGTGCCACTCCGGGACTAGCGGACAATGAGCAGTTCTTC.

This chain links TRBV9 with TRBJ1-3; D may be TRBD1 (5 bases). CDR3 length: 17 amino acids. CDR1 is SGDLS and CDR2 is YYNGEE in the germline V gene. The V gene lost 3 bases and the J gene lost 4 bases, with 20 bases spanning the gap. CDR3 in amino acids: CASSAGREGLYGNTIYF. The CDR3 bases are TGTGCCAGCAGCGCAGGACGGGAGGGGTTATACGGAAACACCATATATTTT. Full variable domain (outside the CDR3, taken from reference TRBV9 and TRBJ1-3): DSGVTQTPKHLITATGQRVTLRCSPRSGDLSVYWYQQSLDQGLQFLIQYYNGEERAKGNILERFSAQQFPDLHSELNLSSLELGDSALYFCASSAGREGLYGNTIYFGEGSWLTVV.

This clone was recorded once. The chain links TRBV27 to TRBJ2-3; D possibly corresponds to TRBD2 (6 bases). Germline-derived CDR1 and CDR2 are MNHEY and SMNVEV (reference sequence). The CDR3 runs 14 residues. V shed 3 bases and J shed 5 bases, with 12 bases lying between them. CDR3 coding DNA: TGTGCCAGCAGTTTGGAGGGCCCCGGAGATACGCAGTATTTT. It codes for CASSLEGPGDTQYF.

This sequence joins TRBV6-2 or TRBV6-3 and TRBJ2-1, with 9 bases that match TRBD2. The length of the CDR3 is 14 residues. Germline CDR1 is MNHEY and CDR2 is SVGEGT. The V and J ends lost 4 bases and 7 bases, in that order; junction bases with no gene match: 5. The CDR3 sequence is CASSSLAGKNEQFF. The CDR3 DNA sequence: TGTGCCAGCAGTTCTCTAGCGGGAAAGAATGAGCAGTTCTTC.

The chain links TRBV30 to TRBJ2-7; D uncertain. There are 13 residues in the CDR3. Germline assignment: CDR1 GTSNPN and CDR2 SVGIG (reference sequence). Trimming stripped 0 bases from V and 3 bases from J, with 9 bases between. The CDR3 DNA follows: TGTGCCTGGAGTGTATCAAGTAGCTACGAGCAGTACTTC. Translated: CAWSVSSSYEQYF.

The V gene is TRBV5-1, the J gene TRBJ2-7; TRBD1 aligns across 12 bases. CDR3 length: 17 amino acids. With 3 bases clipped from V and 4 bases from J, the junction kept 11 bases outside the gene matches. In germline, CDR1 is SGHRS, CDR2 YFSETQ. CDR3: CASSSQPGQGAGYEQYF. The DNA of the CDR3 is TGCGCCAGCAGCTCCCAGCCGGGACAGGGGGCGGGTTACGAGCAGTACTTC.

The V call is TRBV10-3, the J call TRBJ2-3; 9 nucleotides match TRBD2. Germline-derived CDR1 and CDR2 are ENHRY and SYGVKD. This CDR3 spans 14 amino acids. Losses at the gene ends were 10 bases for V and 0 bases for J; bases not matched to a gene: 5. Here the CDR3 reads CATLAGVSTDTQYF. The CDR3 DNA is TGTGCCACCTTAGCGGGAGTTAGCACAGATACGCAGTATTTT.

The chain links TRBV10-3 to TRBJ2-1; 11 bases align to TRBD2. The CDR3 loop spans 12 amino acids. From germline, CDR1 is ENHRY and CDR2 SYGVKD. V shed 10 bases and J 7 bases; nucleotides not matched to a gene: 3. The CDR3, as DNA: TGTGCCACCTCTAGCGGGGGGAATGAGCAGTTCTTC. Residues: CATSSGGNEQFF.

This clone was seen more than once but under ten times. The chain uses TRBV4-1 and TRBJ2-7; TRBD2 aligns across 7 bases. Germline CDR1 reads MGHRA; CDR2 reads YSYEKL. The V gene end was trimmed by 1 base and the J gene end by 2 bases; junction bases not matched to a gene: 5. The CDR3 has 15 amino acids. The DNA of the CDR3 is TGCGCCAGCAGCCAAGTGGCGGGAGACACCTACGAGCAGTACTTC. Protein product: CASSQVAGDTYEQYF.

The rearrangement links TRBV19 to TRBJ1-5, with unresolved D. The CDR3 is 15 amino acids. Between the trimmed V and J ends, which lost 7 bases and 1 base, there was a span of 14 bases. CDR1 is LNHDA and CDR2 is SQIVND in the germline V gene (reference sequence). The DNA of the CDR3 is TGTGCCAGTACCGTTCTTGCGTGGAGCAATCAGCCCCAGCATTTT. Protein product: CASTVLAWSNQPQHF.

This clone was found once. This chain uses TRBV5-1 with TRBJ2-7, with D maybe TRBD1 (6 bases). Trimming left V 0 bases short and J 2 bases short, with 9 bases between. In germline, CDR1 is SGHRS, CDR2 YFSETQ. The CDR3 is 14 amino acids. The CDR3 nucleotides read TGCGCCAGCAGCTTGGTGACAGGTCCCTACGAGCAGTACTTC. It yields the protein CASSLVTGPYEQYF.

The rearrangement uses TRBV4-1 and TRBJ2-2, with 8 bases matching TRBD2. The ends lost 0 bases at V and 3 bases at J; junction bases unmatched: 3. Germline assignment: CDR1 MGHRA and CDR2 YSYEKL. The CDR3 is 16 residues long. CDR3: CASSQESGGDTGELFF. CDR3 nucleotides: TGCGCCAGCAGCCAAGAATCGGGGGGGGACACCGGGGAGCTGTTTTTT.

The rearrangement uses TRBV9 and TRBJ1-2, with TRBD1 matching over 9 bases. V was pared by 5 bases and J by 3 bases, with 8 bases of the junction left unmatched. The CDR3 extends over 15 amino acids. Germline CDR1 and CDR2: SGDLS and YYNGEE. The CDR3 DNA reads TGTGCCAGCAGTTCTGTCGGGACAGGGCACTATGGCTACACCTTC. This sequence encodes CASSSVGTGHYGYTF.

In nucleotides, the CDR3 is TGTGCCAGCAGCTTCGGGACAGGGGCTTATGGCTACACCTTC. Protein sequence: CASSFGTGAYGYTF. The chain recombines TRBV5-6 with TRBJ1-2; TRBD1 aligns across 10 bases. Germline V gene lookup returns CDR1 SGHDT and CDR2 YYEEEE. With V trimmed by 2 bases and J by 5 bases, 3 bases remained unmatched. The CDR3 is 14 amino acids.

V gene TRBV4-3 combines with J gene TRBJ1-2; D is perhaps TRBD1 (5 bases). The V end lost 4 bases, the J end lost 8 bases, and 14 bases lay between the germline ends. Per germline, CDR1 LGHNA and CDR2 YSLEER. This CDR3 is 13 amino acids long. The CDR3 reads CASSLRGALGYTF. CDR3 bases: TGCGCCAGCAGCCTCCGTGGGGCTTTGGGCTACACCTTC.

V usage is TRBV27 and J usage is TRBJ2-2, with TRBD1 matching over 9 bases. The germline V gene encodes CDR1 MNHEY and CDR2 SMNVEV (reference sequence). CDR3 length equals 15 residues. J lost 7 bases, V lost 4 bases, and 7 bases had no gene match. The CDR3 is CASSSRTGEDGELFF. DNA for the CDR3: TGTGCCAGCAGTTCCAGGACAGGGGAGGACGGGGAGCTGTTTTTT.

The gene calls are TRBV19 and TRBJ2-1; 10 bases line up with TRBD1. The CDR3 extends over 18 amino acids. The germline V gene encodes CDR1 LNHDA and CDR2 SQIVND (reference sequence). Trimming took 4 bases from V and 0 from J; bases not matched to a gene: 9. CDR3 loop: CASSRTGGSLSSYNEQFF. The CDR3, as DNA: TGTGCCAGTAGTAGGACAGGGGGTAGCCTGAGCTCCTACAATGAGCAGTTCTTC.

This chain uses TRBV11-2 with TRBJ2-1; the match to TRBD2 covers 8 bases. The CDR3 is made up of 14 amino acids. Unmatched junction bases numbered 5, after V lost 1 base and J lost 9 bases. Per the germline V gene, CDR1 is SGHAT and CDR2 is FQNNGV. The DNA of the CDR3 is TGTGCCAGCAGCTTAGCGCGGGAGGTGGGTGAGCAGTTCTTC. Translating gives CASSLAREVGEQFF.

DNA of the CDR3: TGTGCCAGCAGTTACTCGTCCGCTAGCGGGATTCAGGAGCAGTACTTC. Translating it yields CASSYSSASGIQEQYF. The rearrangement joins TRBV6-5 to TRBJ2-7; 9 bases are a match to TRBD2. V lost 0 bases, J lost 7 bases, and 10 bases stayed unmatched. The CDR3 has 16 amino acids. Looked up from germline, CDR1 is MNHEY and CDR2 is SVGAGI.